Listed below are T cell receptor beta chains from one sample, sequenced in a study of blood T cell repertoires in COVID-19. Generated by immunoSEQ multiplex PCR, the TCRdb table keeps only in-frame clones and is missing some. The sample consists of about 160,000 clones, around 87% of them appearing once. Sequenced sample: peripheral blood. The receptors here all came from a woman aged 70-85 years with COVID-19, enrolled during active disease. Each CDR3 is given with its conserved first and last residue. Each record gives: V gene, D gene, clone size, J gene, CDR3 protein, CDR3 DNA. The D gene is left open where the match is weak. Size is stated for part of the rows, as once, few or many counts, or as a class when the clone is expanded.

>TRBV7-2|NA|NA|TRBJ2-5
CASSPRDLRGRETQYF
TGTGCCAGCAGCCCCCGGGATCTGAGAGGGAGGGAGACCCAGTACTTC
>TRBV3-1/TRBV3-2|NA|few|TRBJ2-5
CASSQVGRRETQYF
TGTGCCAGCAGCCAAGTGGGTCGGCGGGAGACCCAGTACTTC
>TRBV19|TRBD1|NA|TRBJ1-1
CAGDRGAAEAFF
TGTGCCGGAGACAGGGGGGCCGCTGAAGCTTTCTTT
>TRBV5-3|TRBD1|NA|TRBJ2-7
CARSLVDRDRGNYEQYF
TGTGCCAGAAGCTTGGTGGACAGGGATCGAGGAAACTACGAGCAGTACTTC
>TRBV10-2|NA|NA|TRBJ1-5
CASSSGTYNQPQHF
TGCGCCAGCAGCTCCGGGACTTACAATCAGCCCCAGCATTTT
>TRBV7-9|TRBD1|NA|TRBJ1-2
CASSLPGTGNGYTF
TGTGCCAGCAGCTTACCCGGGACAGGGAATGGCTACACCTTC
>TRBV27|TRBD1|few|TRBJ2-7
CASSSRDGRDRGQGQYF
TGTGCCAGCAGTTCTCGAGATGGGCGGGACAGGGGGCAAGGGCAGTACTTC
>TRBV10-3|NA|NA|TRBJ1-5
CAISGGQGVQPQHF
TGTGCCATCAGTGGGGGGCAGGGAGTTCAGCCCCAGCATTTT
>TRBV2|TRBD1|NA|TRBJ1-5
CASSDRVPSNQPQHF
TGTGCCAGCAGCGACAGGGTACCAAGCAATCAGCCCCAGCATTTT
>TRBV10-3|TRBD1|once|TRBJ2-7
CAISPGQGTYEQYF
TGTGCCATCAGCCCGGGACAGGGGACCTACGAGCAGTACTTC
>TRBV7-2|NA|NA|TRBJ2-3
CASSGGDRKTYTQYF
TGTGCCAGCAGCGGAGGGGACCGTAAGACTTATACGCAGTATTTT
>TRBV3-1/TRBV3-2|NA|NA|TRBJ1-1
CASSQDLVNTEAFF
TGTGCCAGCAGCCAAGATCTAGTGAACACTGAAGCTTTCTTT
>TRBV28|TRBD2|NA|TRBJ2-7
CASSFSGGNAYEQYF
TGTGCCAGCAGTTTTAGCGGGGGGAACGCCTACGAGCAGTACTTC
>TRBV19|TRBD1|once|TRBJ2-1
CASRETGGLNEQFF
TGTGCCAGTAGAGAGACAGGGGGGTTGAATGAGCAGTTCTTC
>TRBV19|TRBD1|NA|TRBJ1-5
CATRPQGVINQPQHF
TGTGCTACACGCCCTCAGGGGGTCATCAATCAGCCCCAGCATTTT
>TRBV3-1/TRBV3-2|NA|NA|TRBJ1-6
CASSQDGGEGSPLHF
TGTGCCAGCAGCCAAGACGGCGGGGAGGGTTCACCCCTCCACTTT
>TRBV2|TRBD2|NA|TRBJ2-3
CASSPGLAGPTDTQYF
TGTGCCAGCAGCCCGGGACTAGCGGGGCCCACAGATACGCAGTATTTT
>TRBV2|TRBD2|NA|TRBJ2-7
CASRTSGVTYEQYF
TGTGCCAGTAGGACTAGCGGGGTTACCTACGAGCAGTACTTC
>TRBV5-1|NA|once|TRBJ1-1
CASSSVNTEAFF
TGCGCCAGCAGCTCTGTGAACACTGAAGCTTTCTTT
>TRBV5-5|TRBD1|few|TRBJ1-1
CASSYSGQENTEAFF
TGTGCCAGCAGCTACTCCGGACAGGAGAACACTGAAGCTTTCTTT
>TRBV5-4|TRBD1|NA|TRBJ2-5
CASSIRQGLVETQYF
TGTGCCAGCAGCATACGACAGGGTCTTGTGGAGACCCAGTACTTC
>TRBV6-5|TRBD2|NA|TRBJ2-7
CASTLGGEQYF
TGTGCCAGCACCCTCGGGGGGGAGCAGTACTTC
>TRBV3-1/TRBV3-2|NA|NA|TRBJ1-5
CASSPGGGGGQPQHF
TGTGCCAGCAGCCCGGGAGGGGGGGGCGGTCAGCCCCAGCATTTT
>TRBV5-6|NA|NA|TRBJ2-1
CASHLDRLPHEQFF
TGTGCCAGCCACCTAGACAGGTTACCCCATGAGCAGTTCTTC
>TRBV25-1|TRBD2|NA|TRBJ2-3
CATRSGGAQGTQYF
TGTGCCACCCGAAGCGGGGGGGCCCAGGGTACGCAGTATTTT
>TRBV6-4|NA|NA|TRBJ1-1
CASSAERNTEAFF
TGTGCCAGCAGTGCTGAGCGGAACACTGAAGCTTTCTTT
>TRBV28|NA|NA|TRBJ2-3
CASPPTYSLAPPDTQYF
TGTGCCAGCCCCCCTACCTATTCGCTAGCGCCGCCAGATACGCAGTATTTT
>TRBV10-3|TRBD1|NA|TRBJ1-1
CAISDKGANTEAFF
TGTGCCATCAGTGATAAGGGGGCGAACACTGAAGCTTTCTTT
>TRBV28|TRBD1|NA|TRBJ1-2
CASGQGNGYTF
TGTGCCAGCGGACAGGGGAATGGCTACACCTTC